This T cell receptor (beta chain) emerged from a study of cytomegalovirus exposure and HLA in healthy donors (dated by TCRdb to 2016 to 2017). Regarding the research as a whole: According to a later analysis, the 110 or so validation repertoires were produced on the same platform as the 700 or so repertoires of the first cohort. To predict cytomegalovirus infection status, the study brought together high-throughput TCR immunosequencing, statistical association of individual TCRs with disease status, and machine learning. A separate validation cohort of approximately 130 different subjects was used in addition to the approximately 610-subject first cohort. The study aimed to test whether cataloging public T cell receptors could reveal signatures of past pathogen exposure. Paper-wide results and their limitations: Most TCR sequences were seen in very few donors, while some public TCRs were found in many individuals. In the study, approximately 160 TCR beta chains were listed as associated with cytomegalovirus. The authors suggested that the approach could potentially be extended to other disease states and immunological phenotypes. The validation cohort had no HLA typing available for a later analysis, so co-occurrence within that cohort was assessed over all 130 or so repertoires. In a later analysis, TCRs clustered in the first cohort were found to also tend to co-occur in the 110 or so validation repertoires, with 85% to 95% of cluster scores above 0. The classifier was reported to diagnose cytomegalovirus status with high specificity and sensitivity in both the original and validation cohorts. In vitro tests confirmed that a few of the cytomegalovirus-associated TCR beta chains recognize cytomegalovirus antigens.

Library generation was performed with the immunoSEQ multiplex PCR assay. In the paper's pipeline: A statistical classification framework was built for diagnosing cytomegalovirus status from the catalog of TCR beta chain sequences. In TCRdb, the immuneACCESS table is reduced to in-frame sequences with V and J assigned. These tables do not hold every clone; where another copy was compared, an unresolved V gene accounts for under half, and the others remain unexplained. D and trimming were read from the DNA, whereas the V and J calls and clone size are those reported in that table. Within this sample are 100,000 to 150,000 clones, with approximately 92% of them counted one time only. Clones ranked in the top ten supply 1% to 1.5% of the sample. For this clone: What antigen it recognizes has not been identified. No base quality values were provided; no much bigger clone lies one nucleotide off.

Based on the germline V gene, the CDR1 and CDR2 sequences are MNHEY and SVGAGI. The CDR3 covers 14 residues, taking in both the cysteine and the phenylalanine. CDR3 DNA only is kept here, 42 bases in frame from base 1. Germline trimming amounts to 7 bases on V and 4 bases on J, with 9 as the count of junction bases outside the gene matches. Donors formed part of the validation cohort, which comprised about 130 subjects and was distinct from the first cohort of roughly 600 subjects. Specimen: PBMCs. The rearrangement joined TRBV6-5 to TRBJ1-1, and 7 junction bases match TRBD1. This receptor was obtained from a woman between 18 and 30 years old in good health and CMV-seronegative. CDR3 sequence: CASTPGGTLTEAFF. The DNA is as follows: TGTGCCAGCACGCCAGGGGGGACCCTCACTGAAGCTTTCTTT.